This T cell receptor (beta chain) was identified during a study of read filtering for tumor transcriptome and immune sequencing. In the study overall: Mean patient age was approximately 66 years, range roughly 40 to 85; approximately 18 male, 12 to 15 female. 8 or 9 patients were R-ISS I, 16 were R-ISS II, 7 were R-ISS III.

Molecular barcoded adaptors covering alpha/delta and beta/gamma chains were used on approximately 400 ng RNA. TCRdb reprocessed the reads via MiXCR and lists one record per CDR3 protein. The sample lists 90,000 or so distinct CDR3 sequences, roughly 21% occurring once. The length of the CDR3 is 11 residues. The germline gives CDR1 WSHSY, CDR2 SAAADI. V dropped 6 bases and J dropped 6 bases, with 6 bases sitting between them. Study conclusions and caveats: Correlation between methods rose after single-read clonotypes were removed. RNA-seq captured clonotypes less deeply and reliably than IR-seq.

The table lists this clonotype with many counts. The antigen is unknown. The chain is built from TRBV10-2 and TRBJ2-1; no clear D gene. Material: a population of CD138-negative cells sorted from bone marrow. This sequence was found in a donor older than 35 with multiple myeloma. The CDR3 sequence is CASSPINEQFF. DNA for the CDR3: TGCGCCAGCAGCCCGATCAATGAGCAGTTCTTC.